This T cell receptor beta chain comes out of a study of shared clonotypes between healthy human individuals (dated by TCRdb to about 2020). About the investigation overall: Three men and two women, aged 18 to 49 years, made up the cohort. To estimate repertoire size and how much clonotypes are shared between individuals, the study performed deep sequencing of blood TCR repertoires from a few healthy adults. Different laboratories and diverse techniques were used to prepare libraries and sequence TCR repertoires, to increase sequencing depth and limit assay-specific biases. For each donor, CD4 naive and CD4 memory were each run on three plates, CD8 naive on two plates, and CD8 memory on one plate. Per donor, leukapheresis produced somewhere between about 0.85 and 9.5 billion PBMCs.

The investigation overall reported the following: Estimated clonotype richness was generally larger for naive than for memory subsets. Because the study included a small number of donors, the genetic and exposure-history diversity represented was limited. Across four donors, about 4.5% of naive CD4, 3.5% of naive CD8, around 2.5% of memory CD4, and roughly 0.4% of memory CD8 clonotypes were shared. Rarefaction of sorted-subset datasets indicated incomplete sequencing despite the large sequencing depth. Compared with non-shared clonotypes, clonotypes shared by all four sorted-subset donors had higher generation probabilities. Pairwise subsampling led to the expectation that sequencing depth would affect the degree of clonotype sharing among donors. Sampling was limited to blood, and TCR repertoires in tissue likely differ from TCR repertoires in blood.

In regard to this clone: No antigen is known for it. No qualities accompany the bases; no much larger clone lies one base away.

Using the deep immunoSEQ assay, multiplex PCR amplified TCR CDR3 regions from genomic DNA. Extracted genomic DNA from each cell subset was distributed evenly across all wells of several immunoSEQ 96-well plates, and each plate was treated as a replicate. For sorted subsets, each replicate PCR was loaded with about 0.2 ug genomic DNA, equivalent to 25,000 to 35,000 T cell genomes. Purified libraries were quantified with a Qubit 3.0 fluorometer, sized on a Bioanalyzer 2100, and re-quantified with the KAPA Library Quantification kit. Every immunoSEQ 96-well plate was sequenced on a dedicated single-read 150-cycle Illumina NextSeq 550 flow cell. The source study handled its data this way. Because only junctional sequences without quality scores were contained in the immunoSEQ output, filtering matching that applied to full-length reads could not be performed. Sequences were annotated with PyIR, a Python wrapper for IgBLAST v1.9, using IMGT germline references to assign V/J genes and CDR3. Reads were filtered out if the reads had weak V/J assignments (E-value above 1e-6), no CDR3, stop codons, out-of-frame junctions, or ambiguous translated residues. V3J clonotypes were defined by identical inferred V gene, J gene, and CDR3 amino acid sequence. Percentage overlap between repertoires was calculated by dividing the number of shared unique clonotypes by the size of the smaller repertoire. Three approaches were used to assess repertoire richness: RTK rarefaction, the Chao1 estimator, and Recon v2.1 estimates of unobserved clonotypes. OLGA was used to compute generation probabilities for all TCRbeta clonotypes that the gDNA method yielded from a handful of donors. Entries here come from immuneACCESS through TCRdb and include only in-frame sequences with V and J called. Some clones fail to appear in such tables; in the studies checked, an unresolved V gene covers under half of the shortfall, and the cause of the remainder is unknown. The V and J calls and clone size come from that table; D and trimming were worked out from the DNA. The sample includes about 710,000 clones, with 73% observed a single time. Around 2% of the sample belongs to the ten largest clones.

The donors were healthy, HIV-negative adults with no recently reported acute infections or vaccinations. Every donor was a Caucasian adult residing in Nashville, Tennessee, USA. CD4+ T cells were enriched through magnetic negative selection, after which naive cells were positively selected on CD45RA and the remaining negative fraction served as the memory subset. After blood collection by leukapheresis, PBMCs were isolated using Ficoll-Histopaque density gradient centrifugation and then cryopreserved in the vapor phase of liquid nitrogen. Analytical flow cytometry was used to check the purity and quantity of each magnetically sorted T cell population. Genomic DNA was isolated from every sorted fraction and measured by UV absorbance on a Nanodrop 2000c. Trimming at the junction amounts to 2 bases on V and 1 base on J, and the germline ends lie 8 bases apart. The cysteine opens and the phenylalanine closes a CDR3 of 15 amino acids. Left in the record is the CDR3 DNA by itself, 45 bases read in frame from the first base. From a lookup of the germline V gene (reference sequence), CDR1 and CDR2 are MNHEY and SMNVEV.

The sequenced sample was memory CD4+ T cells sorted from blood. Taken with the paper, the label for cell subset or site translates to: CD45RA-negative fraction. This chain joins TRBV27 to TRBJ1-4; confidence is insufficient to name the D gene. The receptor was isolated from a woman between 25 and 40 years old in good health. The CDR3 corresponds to CASSLSWGTNEKLFF. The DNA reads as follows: TGTGCCAGCAGTTTAAGTTGGGGAACTAATGAAAAACTGTTTTTT.